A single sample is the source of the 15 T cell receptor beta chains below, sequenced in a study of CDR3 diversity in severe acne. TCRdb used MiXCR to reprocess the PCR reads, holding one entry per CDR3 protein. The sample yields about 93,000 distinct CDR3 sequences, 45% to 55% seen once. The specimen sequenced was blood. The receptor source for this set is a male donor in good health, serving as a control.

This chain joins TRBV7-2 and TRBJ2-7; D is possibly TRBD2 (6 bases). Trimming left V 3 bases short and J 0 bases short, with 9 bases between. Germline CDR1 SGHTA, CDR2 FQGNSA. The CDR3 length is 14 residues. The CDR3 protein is CASSLASASYEQYF. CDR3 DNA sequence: TGTGCCAGCAGCTTGGCTAGCGCCTCCTACGAGCAGTACTTC.

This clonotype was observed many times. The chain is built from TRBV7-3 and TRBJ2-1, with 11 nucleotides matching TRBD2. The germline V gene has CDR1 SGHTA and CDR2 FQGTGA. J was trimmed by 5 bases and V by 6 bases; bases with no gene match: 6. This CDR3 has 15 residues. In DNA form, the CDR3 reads TGTGCCAGCAGTTCCCTAGCGGGGGGAGACAATGAGCAGTTCTTC. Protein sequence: CASSSLAGGDNEQFF.

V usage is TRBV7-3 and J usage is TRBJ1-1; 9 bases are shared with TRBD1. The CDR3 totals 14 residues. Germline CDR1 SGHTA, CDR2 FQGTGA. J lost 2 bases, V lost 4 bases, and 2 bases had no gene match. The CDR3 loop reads CASSSGQGNTEAFF. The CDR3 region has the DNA TGTGCCAGCAGCTCGGGACAGGGCAACACTGAAGCTTTCTTT.

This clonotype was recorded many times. The CDR3 bases are TGTGCCAGCAGTGATAGGCCGGGAGGGGGGCGAAGAGATACGCAGTATTTT. Translating it yields CASSDRPGGGRRDTQYF. The chain carries TRBV6-1 and TRBJ2-3; TRBD2 aligns across 8 bases. V trimming: 3 bases; J trimming: 5 bases; junction bases outside the gene matches: 13. CDR1 and CDR2 (germline): MNHNS, SASEGT. The CDR3 sequence is 17 residues long.

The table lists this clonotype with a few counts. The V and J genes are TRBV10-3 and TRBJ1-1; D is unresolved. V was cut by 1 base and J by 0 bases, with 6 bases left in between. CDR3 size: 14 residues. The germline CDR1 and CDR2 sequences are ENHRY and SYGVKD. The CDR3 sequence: CAISEYGMNTEAFF. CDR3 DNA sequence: TGTGCCATCAGTGAGTACGGCATGAACACTGAAGCTTTCTTT.

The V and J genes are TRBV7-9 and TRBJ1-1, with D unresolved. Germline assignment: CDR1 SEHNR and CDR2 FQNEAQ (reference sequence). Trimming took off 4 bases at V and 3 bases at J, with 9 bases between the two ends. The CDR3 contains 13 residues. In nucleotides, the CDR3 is TGTGCCAGCAGCTCATCCGGGGACACTGAAGCTTTCTTT. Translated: CASSSSGDTEAFF.

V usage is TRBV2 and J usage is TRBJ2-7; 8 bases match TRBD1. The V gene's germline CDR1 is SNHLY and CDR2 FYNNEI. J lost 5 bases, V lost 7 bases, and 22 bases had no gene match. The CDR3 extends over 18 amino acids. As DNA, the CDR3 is TGTGCCAGCAACAACTACGGGGACAGGCCTCTCGGAACGCACGAGCAGTACTTC. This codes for CASNNYGDRPLGTHEQYF.

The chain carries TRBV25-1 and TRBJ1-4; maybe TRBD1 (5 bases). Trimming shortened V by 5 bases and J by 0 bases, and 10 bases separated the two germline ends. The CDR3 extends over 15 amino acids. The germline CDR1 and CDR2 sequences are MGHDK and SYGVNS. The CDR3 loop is CASSFQGATNEKLFF. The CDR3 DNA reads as TGTGCCAGCAGTTTCCAAGGGGCAACTAATGAAAAACTGTTTTTT.

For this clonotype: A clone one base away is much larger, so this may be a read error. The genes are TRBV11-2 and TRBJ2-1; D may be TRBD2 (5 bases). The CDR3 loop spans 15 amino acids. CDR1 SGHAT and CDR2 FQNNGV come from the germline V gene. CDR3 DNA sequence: TGTGCCAGCAGCCTCCTGAGGGCGGCCTACAATGAGCAGCTCTTC. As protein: CASSLLRAAYNEQLF. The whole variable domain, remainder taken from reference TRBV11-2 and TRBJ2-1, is EAGVAQSPRYKIIEKRQSVAFWCNPISGHATLYWYQQILGQGPKLLIQFQNNGVVDDSQLPKDRFSAERLKGVDSTLKIQPAKLEDSAVYLCASSLLRAAYNEQLFGPGTRLTVL.

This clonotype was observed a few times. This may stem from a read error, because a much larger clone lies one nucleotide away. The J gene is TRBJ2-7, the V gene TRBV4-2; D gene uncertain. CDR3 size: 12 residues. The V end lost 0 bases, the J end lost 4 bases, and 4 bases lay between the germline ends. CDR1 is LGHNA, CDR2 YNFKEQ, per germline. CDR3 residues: CASSQEGYEQYF. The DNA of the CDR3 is TGTGCCAGCAGCCAAGAGGGGTACGAGCAGTACTTC.

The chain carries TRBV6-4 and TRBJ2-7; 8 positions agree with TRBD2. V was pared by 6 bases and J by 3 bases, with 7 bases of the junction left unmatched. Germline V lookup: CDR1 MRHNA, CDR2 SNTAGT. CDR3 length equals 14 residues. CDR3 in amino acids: CASSALAGNYEQYF. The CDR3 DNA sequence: TGTGCCAGCAGCGCATTAGCGGGGAACTACGAGCAGTACTTC.

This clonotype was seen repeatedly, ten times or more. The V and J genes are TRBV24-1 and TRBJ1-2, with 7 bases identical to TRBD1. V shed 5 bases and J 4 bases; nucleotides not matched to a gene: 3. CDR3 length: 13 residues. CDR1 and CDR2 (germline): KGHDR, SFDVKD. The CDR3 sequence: CATSVGTAYGYTF. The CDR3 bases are TGTGCCACCAGTGTAGGGACAGCCTATGGCTACACCTTC.

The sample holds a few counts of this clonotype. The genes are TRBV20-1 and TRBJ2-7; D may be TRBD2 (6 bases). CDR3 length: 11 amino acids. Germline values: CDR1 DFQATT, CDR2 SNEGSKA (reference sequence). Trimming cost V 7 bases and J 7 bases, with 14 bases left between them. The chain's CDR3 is CSGLAMFEQYF. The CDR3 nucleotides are TGCAGTGGCCTAGCGATGTTTGAGCAGTACTTC.

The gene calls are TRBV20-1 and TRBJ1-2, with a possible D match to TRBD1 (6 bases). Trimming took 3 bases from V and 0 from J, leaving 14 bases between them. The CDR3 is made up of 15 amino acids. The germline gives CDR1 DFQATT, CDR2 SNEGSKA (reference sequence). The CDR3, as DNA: TGCAGTGCTAGGACCAGGGGAATCGCTAACTATGGCTACACCTTC. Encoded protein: CSARTRGIANYGYTF.

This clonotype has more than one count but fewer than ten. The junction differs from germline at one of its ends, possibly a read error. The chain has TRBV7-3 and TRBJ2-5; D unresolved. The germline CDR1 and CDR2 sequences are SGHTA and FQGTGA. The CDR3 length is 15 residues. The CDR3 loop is CASSQDVLGRETQYF. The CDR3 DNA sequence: TGCGCCAGCAGCCAAGATGTCCTAGGTCGAGAGACCCAGTACTTC.